The 5 T cell receptor beta chains below come from one sample, sequenced in a study of OX40 agonist ivuxolimab in advanced cancers. Data came from immunoSEQ multiplex PCR; TCRdb stores just in-frame clones and leaves some out. The sample yields about 72,000 clones, 80% to 90% seen once. The sample consisted of CD4+ or CD8+ T cells sorted from blood, taken in a trial of the OX40 agonist ivuxolimab. These receptors came from an adult with an advanced solid tumor such as melanoma, head and neck, liver or kidney cancer.

The chain combines TRBV27 with TRBJ1-1; no clear D gene. In germline, CDR1 is MNHEY, CDR2 SMNVEV (reference sequence). The V end lost 3 bases, the J end lost 0 bases, and 8 bases lay between the germline ends. The CDR3 consists of 14 residues. DNA for the CDR3: TGTGCCAGCAGTTTGGAGAGGTTGAACACTGAAGCTTTCTTT. Protein: CASSLERLNTEAFF.

The chain is built from TRBV5-4 and TRBJ2-3; TRBD1 might be the D (5 bases). The CDR3 runs to 13 residues. From germline, CDR1 is SGHNT and CDR2 YYREEE (reference sequence). The V gene lost 4 bases and the J gene lost 4 bases, with 10 bases spanning the gap. CDR3 sequence: CASSPGRADTQYF. The CDR3, as DNA: TGTGCCAGCAGCCCGGGCAGGGCAGATACGCAGTATTTT.

The chain employs TRBV6-1 and TRBJ1-1; 8 bases map to TRBD1. Germline-derived CDR1 and CDR2 are MNHNS and SASEGT. There are 13 residues in the CDR3. V shed 11 bases, J shed 5 bases, and the junction held 10 bases outside the gene matches. The CDR3 reads CAAGQGLSTEAFF. Here the CDR3 DNA reads TGTGCCGCCGGACAGGGTTTATCGACTGAAGCTTTCTTT.

CDR3 in amino acids: CASSPPARADTQYF. The CDR3 bases are TGTGCCAGCTCACCACCGGCCAGGGCTGATACGCAGTATTTT. The V and J genes are TRBV18 and TRBJ2-3; TRBD1 is a possible D gene (5 bases). V lost 0 bases and J lost 6, with 10 bases in between. CDR1 and CDR2 from the germline V gene are KGHSH and LQKENI. The CDR3 covers 14 residues.

The chain links TRBV7-2 to TRBJ1-4; the D is unclear. This CDR3 region has 15 residues. The germline CDR1 and CDR2 sequences are SGHTA and FQGNSA. Trimming shortened V by 1 base and J by 7 bases, and 13 bases separated the two germline ends. This chain's CDR3 is CASSLGVVEGEKLFF. In nucleotides, the CDR3 is TGTGCCAGCAGCTTAGGTGTTGTGGAGGGTGAAAAACTGTTTTTT. Full variable domain (outside the CDR3, taken from reference TRBV7-2 and TRBJ1-4): GAGVSQSPSNKVTEKGKDVELRCDPISGHTALYWYRQSLGQGLEFLIYFQGNSAPDKSGLPSDRFSAERTGGSVSTLTIQRTQQEDSAVYLCASSLGVVEGEKLFFGSGTQLSVL.